This T cell receptor beta chain stems from a study of blood T cell repertoires in COVID-19. Germline V gives CDR1 LGHDT, CDR2 YNNKEL (reference sequence). The V segment lost 3 bases and the J segment 4 bases; nucleotides outside the gene matches: 5. The CDR3 has 15 amino acids. In the authors' methods: Estimation of nucleated cell counts was performed using reference gene primer amplification. Clones were sequenced by immunoSEQ multiplex PCR, and TCRdb holds only the in-frame ones, with some missing. The D gene and trimming were derived from the DNA, and the V and J assignments and clone size from that table. In the table there are roughly 85,000 clones, around 86% of which are singletons.

The source material was peripheral blood. This clonotype originated in a middle-aged man with active or convalescent COVID-19. The V and J genes are TRBV3-1 (or the pseudogene TRBV3-2) and TRBJ2-7; 11 positions agree with TRBD2. CDR3 amino acids: CASSHSTSGRYEQYF. The CDR3 coding sequence is TGTGCCAGCAGCCACTCCACTAGCGGGAGATACGAGCAGTACTTC.